The following is a T cell receptor (beta chain) sequence with its context. The length of the CDR3 is 14 residues. The germline CDR1 and CDR2 sequences are MRHNA and SNTAGT. V was pared by 2 bases and J by 3 bases, with 0 bases of the junction left unmatched. These data are taken from a study of T cell responses to AZD1222 COVID-19 vaccine. Clones were read by immunoSEQ multiplex PCR, and TCRdb kept only the in-frame ones, dropping some. Among about 120,000 clones listed, approximately 92% were seen once. This TCR was sampled from an adult who received the MenACWY meningococcal vaccine as a control. Material: peripheral blood, obtained 28 days after the second dose of the MenACWY control vaccine. The V and J genes are TRBV6-4 and TRBJ2-3; 9 bases line up with TRBD1. The CDR3 nucleotides are TGTGCCAGCAGTGACGGGACAGGGACAGATACGCAGTATTTT. Its protein product is CASSDGTGTDTQYF.